A selection of T cell receptor beta chains follows, all from one sample in a study of post-analysis software for immune sequencing data. TCRdb re-derived calls from the PCR reads in MiXCR, one entry per CDR3 protein. The repertoire holds roughly 570,000 distinct CDR3 sequences, with around 34% as singletons. Sequenced sample: blood. These receptors came from a girl aged 2 to 17 with multiple sclerosis. Each CDR3 is given with its conserved first and last residue. The D gene is left open where the match is weak. Not every row has a clone size; where given, it reads once, few, many or a size class.

D	V	J	size	DNA	CDR3
TRBD2	TRBV9	TRBJ2-7	few	TGTGCCAGCAGCCCGCGACTAGCGGGGGGATTCTACGAGCAGTACTTC	CASSPRLAGGFYEQYF
.	TRBV20-1	TRBJ2-5	many	TGCAGTGCTAGAGGACTGGGGGGAGAGACCCAGTACTTC	CSARGLGGETQYF
.	TRBV20-1	TRBJ1-1	few	TGCAGTGCTAGTGTATCCACAGGGTTCACTGAAGCTTTCTTT	CSASVSTGFTEAFF
.	TRBV7-9	TRBJ2-7	many	TGTGCCAGCAGACAGGACAGCCATTCCTACGAGCAGTACTTC	CASRQDSHSYEQYF
.	TRBV29-1	TRBJ1-2	.	TGCAGTTCGACTGTGGGGTTTGACTATGGCTACACCTTC	CSSTVGFDYGYTF
.	TRBV5-6	TRBJ1-5	few	TGTGCCAGCAGTTCTATGGCACAGAATAGCAATCAGCCCCAGCATTTT	CASSSMAQNSNQPQHF
TRBD1	TRBV19	TRBJ1-1	.	TGTGCCAGTAGTATCCTGGACAGGGTACGGACTGAAGCTTTCTTT	CASSILDRVRTEAFF
TRBD1	TRBV10-3	TRBJ2-1	.	TGTGCCATCAGAGGAACAGGGGAAAATGAGCAGTTCTTC	CAIRGTGENEQFF
.	TRBV4-2	TRBJ2-1	.	TGTGCCAGCAGCCAAGAACGGGGGACGTACAATGAGCAGTTCTTC	CASSQERGTYNEQFF
TRBD1	TRBV29-1	TRBJ1-2	.	TGCAGCGTTGAGGACAGGGGAATCTATGGCTACACCTTC	CSVEDRGIYGYTF
.	TRBV2	TRBJ2-5	.	TGTGCCAGCAGTCACACAGGGAAGGGAGAGACCCAGTACTTC	CASSHTGKGETQYF
.	TRBV10-3	TRBJ1-6	.	TGTGCCATCAGTGGACAGGATAATTATCCCCTCCACTTT	CAISGQDNYPLHF
.	TRBV6-5	TRBJ2-1	many	TGTGCCAGCAGTTACTCCCCGGGGATGGGGAGCTCCTACAATGAGCAGTTCTTC	CASSYSPGMGSSYNEQFF
TRBD1	TRBV12-3/TRBV12-4	TRBJ1-1	.	TGTGCCAGCAGAAGGACAGGGGGGGACACTGAAGCTTTCTTT	CASRRTGGDTEAFF
.	TRBV7-2	TRBJ2-7	few	TGTGCCAGCAGCTTGGGGGCAGGGTTCGGGAGCCCCTACGAGCAGTACTTC	CASSLGAGFGSPYEQYF
.	TRBV6-2/TRBV6-3	TRBJ2-5	.	TGTGCCAGCAGGGTCGGGGGCGCGGAGACCCAGTACTTC	CASRVGGAETQYF
.	TRBV7-2	TRBJ1-5	.	TGTGCCAGCAGCTTATCCCGGACGCAGCCCCAGCATTTT	CASSLSRTQPQHF
TRBD2	TRBV7-3	TRBJ2-1	few	TGTGCCAGCAGCGGTGGCGGGGGACCGGACAATGAGCAGTTCTTC	CASSGGGGPDNEQFF
.	TRBV12-3/TRBV12-4	TRBJ1-1	.	TGTGCCAGCCAGGTGAACACTGAAGCTTTCTTT	CASQVNTEAFF
.	TRBV3-1	TRBJ2-1	few	TGTGCCAGCAGCCCATGGGACTCTAGGAATGAGCAGTTCTTC	CASSPWDSRNEQFF
TRBD2	TRBV11-2	TRBJ2-5	.	TGTGCCAGCAGCTTATTCGGGCTAGCGGGGTCACAAGAGACCCAGTACTTC	CASSLFGLAGSQETQYF
TRBD1	TRBV10-3	TRBJ1-5	few	TGTGCCATCAGTGAGTCGGACAGGGGTGGCCAGCCCCAGCATTTT	CAISESDRGGQPQHF
.	TRBV11-1	TRBJ2-5	few	TGTGCCAGCAGTAAAAACAGCCGGGGGCTATACATAGCGGAGCAGTACTTC	CASSKNSRGLYIAEQYF
TRBD2	TRBV5-1	TRBJ2-1	.	TGCGCCAGCAGCCAGGGACTAGCGGGGGTTGAGCAGTTCTTC	CASSQGLAGVEQFF
.	TRBV6-1	TRBJ1-2	.	TGTGCCAGCAGTGTTGGACTGCTCTATGGCTACACCTTC	CASSVGLLYGYTF
.	TRBV29-1	TRBJ2-1	.	TGCAGCGGGGAAGGTCTGGATGAGCAGTTCTTC	CSGEGLDEQFF
TRBD1	TRBV28	TRBJ2-1	.	TGTGCCAGCAGCGGTGGGACAGGGCCCTCCTACAATGAGCAGTTCTTC	CASSGGTGPSYNEQFF
.	TRBV2	TRBJ2-3	many	TGTGCCAGCATTCGGGATGCTAGCACAGATACGCAGTATTTT	CASIRDASTDTQYF
.	TRBV7-9	TRBJ1-4	.	TGTGCCAGCAGCTTAGCAGGGTATAATGAAAAACTGTTTTTT	CASSLAGYNEKLFF
.	TRBV15	TRBJ1-2	few	TGTGCCACCAGCTATAGGGGCAGGGCGGACACCTTC	CATSYRGRADTF
TRBD1	TRBV25-1	TRBJ2-7	few	TGTGCCAGCAGCGCCAATCCCGGACAGGCTACCGTCGGGTCCTACGAGCAGTACTTC	CASSANPGQATVGSYEQYF
.	TRBV4-2	TRBJ1-2	few	TGTGCCAGCAGCCTGTCGACAGTATCCTATGGCTACACCTTC	CASSLSTVSYGYTF
.	TRBV20-1	TRBJ1-2	few	TGCAGCGGGGGCCAAGAGGACTATGGCTACACCTTC	CSGGQEDYGYTF
.	TRBV5-1	TRBJ1-1	.	TGCGCCAGCAGCTTGGGCCTAACAGGTCCTGAAGCTTTCTTT	CASSLGLTGPEAFF
.	TRBV20-1	TRBJ2-3	.	TGCAGTGCTAGAGTCGGGGGTGTCGGCACAGATACGCAGTATTTT	CSARVGGVGTDTQYF
.	TRBV2	TRBJ2-1	few	TGTGCCAGCACCGGGTTCGACTTCCCCAACAATGAGCAGTTCTTC	CASTGFDFPNNEQFF
.	TRBV5-1	TRBJ1-4	.	TGCGCCAGCAGTGCCTCGGGGCAGGATAATGAAAAACTGTTTTTT	CASSASGQDNEKLFF
TRBD2	TRBV2	TRBJ2-3	few	TGTGCCAGCGTCCTAGGAAGCGGGGGATTAGATACGCAGTATTTT	CASVLGSGGLDTQYF
.	TRBV18	TRBJ1-2	few	TGTGCCAGCTCACCACCGGAGGGAAACTCGGCGGGCTACACCTTC	CASSPPEGNSAGYTF
TRBD1	TRBV6-6	TRBJ2-7	.	TGTGCCAGCAGAGACCCGGGACAGGGTTTCGATGAGCAGTACTTC	CASRDPGQGFDEQYF
TRBD1	TRBV7-3	TRBJ2-5	.	TGTGCCAGCAGCCCCCAAGCCGGACAGGGGTTGGAGACCCAGTACTTC	CASSPQAGQGLETQYF
TRBD1	TRBV18	TRBJ2-7	few	TGTGCCAGCTCACCGGTACATCCCCAGGGGGTGGGATACGAGCAGTACTTC	CASSPVHPQGVGYEQYF
TRBD1	TRBV11-3	TRBJ2-5	.	TGTGCCAGCAGCCAGACGGGACAGGGGAGATTCCAAGAGACCCAGTACTTC	CASSQTGQGRFQETQYF
.	TRBV6-4	TRBJ2-5	many	TGTGCCAGTAGCCGGGGGGCCGGTGAGACCCAGTACTTC	CASSRGAGETQYF
TRBD2	TRBV7-7	TRBJ2-5	.	TGTGCCAGCGTACCGGGACTAGTGGAGAATTTCCGAGAGACCCAGTACTTC	CASVPGLVENFRETQYF
.	TRBV20-1	TRBJ2-1	.	TGCAGTGCTATAACAGGGAGCAATGAGCAGTTCTTC	CSAITGSNEQFF
.	TRBV7-9	TRBJ2-5	.	TGTGCCAGCAGCTTTACTCTGGACGAAGAGACCCAGTACTTC	CASSFTLDEETQYF
TRBD2	TRBV11-3	TRBJ2-1	.	TGTGCCAGCAGCACTCGAACTAGCGGGGGCCTCCTGGGGGAGCAGTTCTTC	CASSTRTSGGLLGEQFF
.	TRBV7-9	TRBJ2-3	few	TGCGCCAGCAGCTTGAACTTGGATACGCAGTATTTT	CASSLNLDTQYF
.	TRBV7-9	TRBJ1-1	few	TGTGCCAGCAGCAAGAGTCTGGGAGGAACTGAAGCTTTCTTT	CASSKSLGGTEAFF
.	TRBV15	TRBJ2-3	few	TGTGCCACCAGCAGAGAAGGGGGAGGGACAGATACGCAGTATTTT	CATSREGGGTDTQYF
.	TRBV29-1	TRBJ2-7	.	TGCAGCATTCGACACACGGGTAGCTACGAGCAGTACTTC	CSIRHTGSYEQYF
.	TRBV11-3	TRBJ2-6	few	TGTGCCAGCAGTTCTGGAAGGTCTGGGGCCAACGTCCTGACTTTC	CASSSGRSGANVLTF
TRBD2	TRBV7-9	TRBJ2-1	.	TGTGCCAGCAGCTTACCCGGACTAGCAAGGAATGAGCAGTTCTTC	CASSLPGLARNEQFF
TRBD2	TRBV5-6	TRBJ2-3	.	TGTGCCAGCAGCTGGAATAGCGGGGTCACAGATACGCAGTATTTT	CASSWNSGVTDTQYF